The 22 T cell receptor beta chains presented below share a single source sample, sequenced in a study of T cells in Graves' hyperthyroidism and ophthalmopathy. Amplification yielded TCR beta CDR3 regions, with RNA transcripts as the source. With the HTBI primer set, the TCR CDR3 went through a first round of RT-PCR. TCRdb passed the multiplex PCR reads through MiXCR, listing each CDR3 protein once. The table has fewer than 700,000 distinct CDR3 sequences, roughly a sixth seen once. The sequencing input was blood. The receptors derive from a woman aged 18-30 years with Graves' ophthalmopathy.

This clonotype has only a few counts. The V gene is TRBV20-1, the J gene TRBJ1-2, with D possibly TRBD1 on 6 matching bases. The CDR3 contains 13 residues. The V gene lost 6 bases and the J gene lost 0 bases, with 11 bases spanning the gap. CDR1 and CDR2 from the germline V gene are DFQATT and SNEGSKA (reference sequence). CDR3 amino acids: CSAVDSSNYGYTF. CDR3 in DNA: TGCAGTGCCGTGGACAGTTCTAACTATGGCTACACCTTC.

This clonotype came up a few times. The rearrangement uses TRBV28 and TRBJ1-4; D is possibly TRBD1 (5 bases). The CDR3 is 16 residues long. The V end was cut by 3 bases, the J end by 3 bases, with 14 bases between. Germline CDR1 reads MDHEN; CDR2 reads SYDVKM. This CDR3 reads CASSFVGRVANEKLFF. The CDR3 DNA reads TGTGCCAGCAGTTTTGTAGGCAGGGTGGCTAATGAAAAACTGTTTTTT.

This clonotype occurred a few times. The genes are TRBV12-3 or TRBV12-4 and TRBJ2-1; possibly TRBD1 for D (6 bases). Between the trimmed V and J ends, which lost 7 bases and 9 bases, there was a span of 16 bases. CDR3 size: 13 residues. The CDR3 sequence: CASTTNRAGEQFF. CDR3 DNA: TGTGCCAGCACCACAAACAGGGCGGGTGAGCAGTTCTTC.

This clonotype appeared many times. The chain employs TRBV27 and TRBJ1-5, with D unclear. Germline CDR1 and CDR2: MNHEY and SMNVEV (reference sequence). The CDR3 consists of 15 residues. V shed 6 bases and J shed 0 bases, with 12 bases lying between them. CDR3: CASRAAAYSNQPQHF. The DNA of the CDR3 is TGTGCCAGCAGGGCAGCCGCGTATAGCAATCAGCCCCAGCATTTT.

This clonotype was found many times. V gene TRBV20-1 combines with J gene TRBJ1-1; D unresolved. This CDR3 contains 13 residues. Germline V CDR1 and CDR2: DFQATT, SNEGSKA (reference sequence). Trimming removed 1 base at V and 0 bases at J, with 6 bases between. This chain's CDR3 is CSARGGLNTEAFF. The CDR3 coding sequence is TGCAGTGCTAGAGGAGGACTGAACACTGAAGCTTTCTTT.

This clonotype appeared many times. V usage is TRBV7-9 and J usage is TRBJ1-2, with D possibly TRBD1 on 6 matching bases. The length of the CDR3 is 11 residues. CDR1 is SEHNR, CDR2 FQNEAQ, per germline (reference sequence). The V end was cut by 5 bases, the J end by 9 bases, with 10 bases between. CDR3 loop: CASSRQGSYTF. The DNA of the CDR3 is TGTGCCAGCAGCCGGCAGGGGAGCTACACCTTC.

This clonotype was counted many times. The chain joins TRBV5-1 to TRBJ1-6, with TRBD1 matching over 8 bases. The CDR3 runs 14 residues. From germline, CDR1 is SGHRS and CDR2 YFSETQ. V shed 0 bases and J 9 bases; nucleotides not matched to a gene: 2. The CDR3 loop reads CASSLEDRVSPLHF. The CDR3 bases are TGCGCCAGCAGCTTGGAGGACAGGGTTTCACCCCTCCACTTT.

This clonotype was seen many times. The CDR3 DNA is TGTGCCAGCAGCATTGGGACGGGAGTTGATCAGCCCCAGCATTTT. Protein product: CASSIGTGVDQPQHF. The V and J genes are TRBV7-2 and TRBJ1-5; D may be TRBD1 (5 bases). Germline CDR1 is SGHTA and CDR2 is FQGNSA. Trimming took 5 bases from V and 5 from J, leaving 16 bases between them. The CDR3 has 15 residues.

This clonotype showed up many times. The rearrangement joins TRBV2 to TRBJ1-2; 8 bases agree with TRBD1. This CDR3 has 16 amino acids. The trim removed 3 bases at V and 6 bases at J, leaving 12 bases unmatched. Germline V gives CDR1 SNHLY, CDR2 FYNNEI. This CDR3 reads CASSDGAQGAGDGYTF. The CDR3, as DNA: TGTGCCAGCAGTGATGGGGCCCAGGGGGCGGGCGATGGCTACACCTTC. The full variable domain, with the rest looked up from reference TRBV2 and TRBJ1-2, is EPEVTQTPSHQVTQMGQEVILRCVPISNHLYFYWYRQILGQKVEFLVSFYNNEISEKSEIFDDQFSVERPDGSNFTLKIRSTKLEDSAMYFCASSDGAQGAGDGYTFGSGTRLTVV.

In its sample, this clonotype was seen many times. The chain joins TRBV12-3 or TRBV12-4 to TRBJ2-5; 10 nucleotides match TRBD2. The CDR3 contains 15 residues. J was trimmed by 3 bases and V by 7 bases; bases with no gene match: 8. DNA for the CDR3: TGTGCCAGCAACCTAGCGGGGGTAGGGGAAGAGACCCAGTACTTC. Translating it yields CASNLAGVGEETQYF.

The sample holds many counts of this clonotype. The J gene is TRBJ2-7, the V gene TRBV9, with 8 nucleotides matching TRBD1. Germline assignment: CDR1 SGDLS and CDR2 YYNGEE. The CDR3 sequence is 13 residues long. J gave up 5 bases and V 4 bases, and 5 bases lay outside the gene matches. The CDR3 DNA sequence: TGTGCCAGCAGCCTTGACAGGGGTAACGAGCAGTACTTC. This encodes CASSLDRGNEQYF.

This clonotype was seen ten or more times. The DNA for the CDR3 is TGTGCCTGGATGGGTAGCGGGCTGGGGGCCCAGTACTTC. It yields the protein CAWMGSGLGAQYF. The chain recombines TRBV30 with TRBJ2-5; 7 bases are shared with TRBD2. The CDR3 extends over 13 amino acids. CDR1 is GTSNPN, CDR2 SVGIG, per germline (reference sequence). The J segment lost 9 bases and the V segment lost 4 bases, leaving 11 bases of the junction unmatched. Supplemented by reference TRBV30 and TRBJ2-5, the full variable domain reads SQTIHQWPATLVQPVGSPLSLECTVEGTSNPNLYWYRQAAGRGLQLLFYSVGIGQISSEVPQNLSASRPQDRQFILSSKKLLLSDSGFYLCAWMGSGLGAQYFGPGTRLLVL.

This clonotype was seen repeatedly, ten times or more. V usage is TRBV12-3 or TRBV12-4 and J usage is TRBJ1-5; TRBD1 aligns across 9 bases. The CDR3 is 14 amino acids. With 3 bases clipped from V and 5 bases from J, the junction kept 2 bases outside the gene matches. The CDR3: CASSFTGGDQPQHF. The CDR3 nucleotides read TGTGCCAGCAGTTTTACAGGGGGCGATCAGCCCCAGCATTTT.

A single count supports this clonotype. Possible read error: a much larger clone is one base away. V and J are TRBV5-1 and TRBJ2-7; 7 bases fit TRBD2. The end of the DNA is better explained by TRBJ2-1, so the J call may be wrong. The CDR3 consists of 14 residues. Germline loops: CDR1 SGHRS, CDR2 YFSETQ. CDR3 residues: CASSFTSVAYEQFF. In nucleotides, the CDR3 is TGCGCCAGCAGCTTCACTAGCGTGGCCTACGAGCAGTTCTTC.

This clonotype was picked up many times. V and J are TRBV6-2 or TRBV6-3 and TRBJ2-5; the D gene could be TRBD1 or TRBD2 (5 bases each). CDR3 size: 14 residues. Germline values: CDR1 MNHEY, CDR2 SVGEGT. Deletions cut 7 bases from V and 4 bases from J, with 16 bases between. This CDR3 is CASTDPGPGETQYF. Here the CDR3 DNA reads TGTGCCAGCACCGACCCGGGACCAGGAGAGACCCAGTACTTC.

At least ten counts were recorded for this clonotype. The chain carries TRBV12-3 or TRBV12-4 and TRBJ1-6; 7 bases are a match to TRBD1. The CDR3 is made up of 14 amino acids. Trimming removed 8 bases from V and 9 bases from J; junction bases left unmatched: 10. The CDR3 spells CASGDGTALSPLHF. The CDR3, as DNA: TGTGCCAGCGGCGACGGGACAGCCCTTTCACCCCTCCACTTT.

This clonotype was recorded a few times. This chain uses TRBV20-1 with TRBJ1-5; no clear D. The length of the CDR3 is 12 residues. Germline values: CDR1 DFQATT, CDR2 SNEGSKA (reference sequence). Trimming shortened V by 5 bases and J by 6 bases, and 11 bases separated the two germline ends. The CDR3 is CSAPPMGQPQHF. Here the CDR3 DNA reads TGCAGTGCTCCCCCTATGGGTCAGCCCCAGCATTTT.

A note on this clonotype: This clone may be a read error of a much larger clone one base away. V is TRBV18 and J is TRBJ2-1; maybe TRBD2 (6 bases). The germline V and J ends were trimmed by 1 base and 7 bases, with 20 bases remaining between them. Germline V lookup: CDR1 KGHSH, CDR2 LQKENI. The CDR3 is 17 amino acids. CDR3 nucleotides: TGTGCCAGCTCACCACGGGAAGATGTTACTAGCCTAAATGAGCAGTTCTTC. Translating it yields CASSPREDVTSLNEQFF.

V usage is TRBV19 and J usage is TRBJ2-2; D may be TRBD1 or TRBD2 (6 bases each). Germline values: CDR1 LNHDA, CDR2 SQIVND (reference sequence). Trimming pared 1 base from V and 7 bases from J, leaving 13 bases between. This CDR3 has 15 residues. DNA of the CDR3: TGTGCCAGTAGTATAGGCCCACGGGGGCGCGGGGAGCTGTTTTTT. Translating it yields CASSIGPRGRGELFF.

This clonotype was counted ten times or more. The chain joins TRBV20-1 to TRBJ1-2; no reliable D call. V was pared by 0 bases and J by 0 bases, with 17 bases between. Germline CDR1 reads DFQATT; CDR2 reads SNEGSKA (reference sequence). There are 17 residues in the CDR3. CDR3 amino acids: CSARDAQAPKANYGYTF. CDR3 bases: TGCAGTGCTAGAGATGCGCAGGCTCCAAAAGCTAACTATGGCTACACCTTC.

Ten or more counts support this clonotype. V and J are TRBV6-1 and TRBJ2-7; 8 nucleotides line up with TRBD1. The trim removed 5 bases at V and 7 bases at J, leaving 4 bases unmatched. The CDR3 is 12 residues long. Germline CDR1 reads MNHNS; CDR2 reads SASEGT. The CDR3 nucleotides read TGTGCCAGCAGTAGACAGGGGAAAGAGCAGTACTTC. Its protein is CASSRQGKEQYF.

The chain carries TRBV4-1 and TRBJ1-4, with D tentatively TRBD1 (5 bases). This CDR3 has 16 amino acids. Germline loops: CDR1 MGHRA, CDR2 YSYEKL. V dropped 0 bases and J dropped 4 bases, with 12 bases sitting between them. The CDR3 DNA follows: TGCGCCAGCAGCCAAGAGTCAGGGAGGGGTAATGAAAAACTGTTTTTT. Translation: CASSQESGRGNEKLFF.